These T cell receptor beta chains were read from a single sample in a study of blood T cell repertoires in COVID-19. Generated by immunoSEQ multiplex PCR, the TCRdb table keeps only in-frame clones and is missing some. This repertoire shows some 100,000 clones, roughly 90% found once; its top ten account for 0.85% to 1%. The sequencing input was peripheral blood. The source of these receptors is a man aged 60 to 69 with acute or convalescent COVID-19. Each CDR3 is given with its conserved first and last residue. The D gene is left open where the match is weak. Size is omitted from some rows. Given values are once, few, many or a class for expanded clones.

j_call | cdr3_length | clone_size | d_call | v_call | cdr3_aa | cdr3_nt
TRBJ2-2 | 15 | . | . | TRBV7-2 | CASSTHPRSPGELFF | TGTGCCAGCAGCACCCACCCGCGGTCACCCGGGGAGCTGTTTTTT
TRBJ1-1 | 13 | . | . | TRBV28 | CASTLLSGTEAFF | TGTGCCAGCACCCTTTTGAGTGGCACTGAAGCTTTCTTT
TRBJ2-1 | 18 | . | TRBD2 | TRBV28 | CASSRLAGGVRSYNEQFF | TGTGCCAGCAGTCGACTAGCGGGAGGGGTTCGCTCCTACAATGAGCAGTTCTTC
TRBJ2-2 | 14 | . | TRBD1 | TRBV28 | CASSPDRVLGELFF | TGTGCCAGCAGCCCCGACAGGGTTCTCGGGGAGCTGTTTTTT
TRBJ2-7 | 17 | . | . | TRBV6-1 | CASSEAGRGGSSYEQYF | TGTGCCAGCAGTGAAGCTGGAAGGGGGGGAAGCTCCTACGAGCAGTACTTC
TRBJ1-1 | 14 | . | . | TRBV4-1 | CASAGLLRNTEAFF | TGCGCCAGCGCGGGCCTTTTGAGAAACACTGAAGCTTTCTTT
TRBJ2-5 | 15 | . | . | TRBV4-2 | CASSQELAEQETQYF | TGTGCCAGCAGCCAAGAGTTAGCGGAGCAAGAGACCCAGTACTTC
TRBJ1-2 | 14 | . | . | TRBV6-1 | CASSEVNPVNGYTF | TGTGCCAGCAGTGAAGTGAACCCGGTGAATGGCTACACCTTC
TRBJ2-7 | 13 | . | TRBD2 | TRBV30 | CAWSEAGGYEQYF | TGTGCCTGGAGTGAAGCGGGAGGGTACGAGCAGTACTTC
TRBJ2-3 | 14 | once | TRBD2 | TRBV25-1 | CASSEGGSGGTQYF | TGTGCCAGCAGTGAAGGCGGTAGCGGGGGTACGCAGTATTTT
TRBJ1-4 | 14 | . | . | TRBV7-9 | CASNPPGTNEKLFF | TGTGCCAGCAACCCACCGGGAACTAATGAAAAACTGTTTTTT
TRBJ2-7 | 15 | . | TRBD1 | TRBV4-2 | CASSQASGQDYEQYF | TGTGCCAGCAGCCAAGCTTCGGGACAGGATTACGAGCAGTACTTC
TRBJ2-1 | 18 | . | TRBD2 | TRBV15 | CATSRENQRLAVTNEQFF | TGTGCCACCAGCAGAGAAAATCAGCGACTAGCGGTTACGAATGAGCAGTTCTTC
TRBJ2-7 | 15 | . | TRBD2 | TRBV27 | CASSPRTSGRVEQYF | TGTGCCAGCAGTCCACGGACTAGCGGGAGGGTCGAGCAGTACTTC
TRBJ1-6 | 14 | . | TRBD1 | TRBV19 | CASSSSGGLSPLHF | TGTGCCAGTAGTTCCTCAGGGGGTTTGTCACCCCTCCACTTT
TRBJ1-1 | 14 | . | . | TRBV19 | CASSTTAGPPEAFF | TGTGCCAGTAGTACAACAGCTGGTCCTCCTGAAGCTTTCTTT
TRBJ1-2 | 13 | . | TRBD1 | TRBV6-5 | CASTVDRRYGYTF | TGTGCCAGCACCGTGGACAGGAGGTATGGCTACACCTTC
TRBJ2-7 | 14 | . | TRBD1 | TRBV5-1 | CASSYGDRGYEQYF | TGCGCCAGCAGCTACGGGGACAGGGGATACGAGCAGTACTTC
TRBJ2-7 | 16 | . | TRBD2 | TRBV5-1 | CASSLAPSGQPSEQYF | TGCGCCAGCAGCTTGGCTCCTAGCGGGCAACCATCCGAGCAGTACTTC
TRBJ2-7 | 14 | . | . | TRBV6-2/TRBV6-3 | CASSYVSQGHEQYF | TGTGCCAGCAGTTACGTCTCGCAGGGCCACGAGCAGTACTTC
TRBJ1-2 | 15 | once | TRBD1 | TRBV6-6 | CASSYSPGQGDGYTF | TGTGCCAGCAGTTACTCCCCGGGACAGGGGGATGGCTACACCTTC
TRBJ1-2 | 18 | . | . | TRBV3-1/TRBV3-2 | CASSPQRPGGWPNYGYTF | TGTGCCAGCAGCCCTCAGAGACCGGGGGGGTGGCCTAACTATGGCTACACCTTC
TRBJ1-5 | 17 | . | . | TRBV10-3 | CAISESTRGGSNQPQHF | TGTGCCATCAGTGAGTCGACTCGCGGGGGTAGCAATCAGCCCCAGCATTTT
TRBJ2-1 | 14 | . | TRBD2 | TRBV2 | CASRGTSGDNEQFF | TGTGCCAGCAGGGGGACTAGCGGGGACAATGAGCAGTTCTTC
TRBJ1-1 | 12 | . | TRBD1 | TRBV28 | CASSFGQAEAFF | TGTGCCAGCAGTTTTGGACAGGCTGAAGCTTTCTTT
TRBJ1-2 | 15 | . | . | TRBV28 | CASSLDRNSYYGYTF | TGTGCCAGCAGTTTAGACAGAAATTCATACTATGGCTACACCTTC
TRBJ1-1 | 17 | . | TRBD1 | TRBV7-3 | CASSLRARTGPNTEAFF | TGTGCCAGCAGCTTACGGGCCCGGACAGGGCCGAACACTGAAGCTTTCTTT